The clone carrying this T cell receptor (beta chain) was recorded only once. The V gene end was trimmed by 9 bases and the J gene end by 0 bases; junction bases not matched to a gene: 16. Germline CDR1 is SNHLY and CDR2 is FYNNEI. CDR3 length: 20 residues. This entry belongs to a study of blood T cell repertoires in COVID-19. Background on the study: The United States, Italy and Spain were the sources of the acute and convalescent COVID-19 samples. Sources were T cells, B-cell-depleted T cells, or PBMCs; the material itself was cDNA or gDNA.

In the authors' workflow: Cell counts per sample came from amplifying reference gene primers. This table comes from immunoSEQ multiplex PCR, and its TCRdb copy is limited to in-frame clones, with some not included. The DNA was the basis for D and trimming; V, J and clone size are from that table. There are tens of thousands of clones in the sample; about 86% occur only once, and approximately 59% lies in the top ten. The sample comprised peripheral blood. This chain uses TRBV2 with TRBJ1-6; 11 bases map to TRBD1. The TCR originated in a man in his 70s with acute or convalescent COVID-19. This CDR3 is CASLTAGTGGPSSYNSPLHF. Here the CDR3 DNA reads TGTGCCAGTTTAACTGCCGGGACAGGGGGGCCTAGCTCCTATAATTCACCCCTCCACTTT.